These T cell receptor beta chains were read from a single sample in a study of blood T cell repertoires in COVID-19. Using immunoSEQ multiplex PCR, the repertoire was profiled, and TCRdb retains in-frame clones only, with some absent. The repertoire holds just under 300,000 clones, with 85% to 90% as singletons. The sample taken for sequencing was peripheral blood. These receptor sequences come from a man between 65 and 79 years old with acute or convalescent COVID-19. CDR3s include the opening cysteine and the closing phenylalanine or tryptophan. The D gene is left open where the match is weak. Expanded clones are given a class, and other clones once, few, many or no size at all.

V gene: TRBV9
clone size: -
J gene: TRBJ1-6
D gene: -
CDR3 protein: CASSASTQGNSPLHF
CDR3 DNA: TGTGCCAGCAGCGCCAGCACTCAGGGGAATTCACCCCTCCACTTT

V gene: TRBV4-3
clone size: once
J gene: TRBJ2-3
D gene: -
CDR3 protein: CASSPTSGFGDTQYF
CDR3 DNA: TGCGCCAGCAGCCCGACTAGTGGGTTCGGAGATACGCAGTATTTT

V gene: TRBV5-1
clone size: once
J gene: TRBJ1-6
D gene: -
CDR3 protein: CASRGGEDSPLHF
CDR3 DNA: TGCGCCAGCAGGGGGGGAGAGGATTCACCCCTCCACTTT

V gene: TRBV3-1/TRBV3-2
clone size: -
J gene: TRBJ1-3
D gene: TRBD1
CDR3 protein: CASSQVGQGTGNTIYF
CDR3 DNA: TGTGCCAGCAGCCAAGTTGGACAGGGCACTGGAAACACCATATATTTT

V gene: TRBV7-3
clone size: -
J gene: TRBJ2-3
D gene: TRBD2
CDR3 protein: CASSPSGVRTDTQYF
CDR3 DNA: TGTGCCAGCAGCCCGAGCGGGGTACGCACAGATACGCAGTATTTT

V gene: TRBV19
clone size: -
J gene: TRBJ1-1
D gene: -
CDR3 protein: CASCTRQAQNTEAFF
CDR3 DNA: TGTGCCAGCTGCACTCGACAGGCACAGAACACTGAAGCTTTCTTT

V gene: TRBV4-3
clone size: -
J gene: TRBJ2-1
D gene: TRBD2
CDR3 protein: CASSQDPVAGYNEQFF
CDR3 DNA: TGCGCCAGCAGCCAAGATCCGGTAGCGGGGTACAATGAGCAGTTCTTC

V gene: TRBV6-2/TRBV6-3
clone size: -
J gene: TRBJ1-1
D gene: -
CDR3 protein: CASSYDAEQYQGGGAFF
CDR3 DNA: TGTGCCAGCAGTTACGACGCGGAGCAATATCAGGGAGGGGGAGCTTTCTTT

V gene: TRBV6-2/TRBV6-3
clone size: -
J gene: TRBJ2-7
D gene: TRBD1
CDR3 protein: CASSSPDRGLYEQYF
CDR3 DNA: TGTGCCAGCAGTTCCCCTGACAGGGGGCTCTACGAGCAGTACTTC

V gene: TRBV29-1
clone size: -
J gene: TRBJ2-7
D gene: TRBD2
CDR3 protein: CSVTSGAYEQYF
CDR3 DNA: TGCAGCGTTACTAGCGGAGCCTACGAGCAGTACTTC